Listed here are 20 T cell receptor beta chains from one sample, sequenced in a study of beta chain features in type 1 diabetes (dated by TCRdb to the late 2010s). The library came from the immunoSEQ multiplex PCR assay. The High Capacity cDNA Reverse Transcription Kit was used to reverse transcribe all of the isolated RNA, meaning that expressed TCRB transcripts were what got sequenced. TCRdb took over this immuneACCESS table, retaining in-frame rearrangements with V and J assigned. Such tables are incomplete; in checked studies, under half of the missing clones stem from an unresolved V gene, and the remainder is unexplained. The sample table shows roughly 450,000 clones, and 9.5% to 12% are seen once. The leading ten clones occupy over 0.04% of the sample. The sample consisted of naive CD4+ T cells from blood. The sample's cell subset or site label, decoded: true naive CD4+ T cells. The receptor source for this set is a woman aged 18-30 years in good health.

This clone was observed a handful of times. CDR3 DNA sequence: TGTGCCAGCAGCTTAGTTGGCGGGAGTGGCACAGATACGCAGTATTTT. Its translation: CASSLVGGSGTDTQYF. The genes are TRBV7-2 and TRBJ2-3; TRBD2 matches 7 bases. Unmatched junction bases numbered 5, after V lost 1 base and J lost 1 base. The CDR3 sequence is 16 residues long. Per the germline V gene, CDR1 is SGHTA and CDR2 is FQGNSA.

This rearrangement joins TRBV29-1 to TRBJ1-2; 7 bases agree with TRBD1. V lost 3 bases to trimming and J lost 3 bases; unmatched junction nucleotides: 7. The CDR3 sequence is 14 residues long. Germline lookup yields CDR1 SQVTM and CDR2 ANQGSEA. CDR3: CSVEATGNYYGYTF. Here the CDR3 DNA reads TGCAGCGTTGAGGCGACAGGGAACTACTATGGCTACACCTTC.

This clone was detected a few times. The chain recombines TRBV19 with TRBJ2-4, with D tentatively TRBD1 or TRBD2 (5 bases each). Germline assignment: CDR1 LNHDA and CDR2 SQIVND (reference sequence). V lost 0 bases, J lost 8 bases, and 5 bases lay in between. The CDR3 spans 12 residues. CDR3 in DNA: TGTGCCAGTAGTATAGAGGGGGACATTCAGTACTTC. Translated: CASSIEGDIQYF.

This rearrangement joins TRBV11-3 to TRBJ2-1; 7 bases agree with TRBD2. The CDR3 loop spans 14 amino acids. Germline CDR1 reads SGHNT; CDR2 reads YENEEA. Trimming removed 2 bases from V and 4 bases from J; junction bases left unmatched: 2. The CDR3 region is CASSLQGGYNEQFF. The CDR3 DNA is TGTGCCAGCAGCTTACAGGGAGGGTACAATGAGCAGTTCTTC.

This clone was detected only once. The chain combines TRBV2 with TRBJ2-7; D is ambiguous. The CDR3 consists of 15 residues. From germline, CDR1 is SNHLY and CDR2 FYNNEI. V was shortened by 7 bases and J by 1 base, with 17 bases between the two germline ends. This chain's CDR3 is CASTARISRSYEQYV. DNA of the CDR3: TGTGCCAGCACCGCTAGAATCAGCCGTTCCTACGAGCAGTACGTC.

CDR3: CASHPYPGGYGYTF. The CDR3, as DNA: TGTGCCAGCCACCCTTACCCAGGGGGCTATGGCTACACCTTC. The chain recombines TRBV27 with TRBJ1-2; TRBD1 agrees at 7 bases. The CDR3 has 14 residues. Germline V gene data show CDR1 as MNHEY and CDR2 as SMNVEV (reference sequence). V gave up 8 bases and J gave up 4 bases; unmatched junction bases: 10.

This clone was found a few times. This sequence joins TRBV30 and TRBJ1-4, with a tentative D call TRBD1 (5 bases). The CDR3 sequence is 15 residues long. Deletions cut 2 bases from V and 0 bases from J, with 10 bases between. CDR1 GTSNPN and CDR2 SVGIG come from the germline V gene (reference sequence). CDR3 coding DNA: TGTGCCTGGAGTTCCGGGACTACAACTAATGAAAAACTGTTTTTT. Its protein product is CAWSSGTTTNEKLFF.

This chain connects TRBV20-1 to TRBJ1-2; unclear D gene. The germline V gene encodes CDR1 DFQATT and CDR2 SNEGSKA (reference sequence). V lost 6 bases to trimming and J lost 5 bases, with 10 bases between them. This CDR3 region has 11 residues. The CDR3 DNA reads as TGCAGTGCCAGACTAGATTATGGCTACACCTTC. This translates into CSARLDYGYTF.

This clone was counted between two and nine times. The chain recombines TRBV25-1 with TRBJ2-5; TRBD2 is a possible D gene (5 bases). CDR3 length: 15 amino acids. Germline CDR1 and CDR2: MGHDK and SYGVNS. Trimming pared 5 bases from V and 4 bases from J, leaving 17 bases between. CDR3 in DNA: TGTGCCAGCAGTACCCCCATTAGCGCCACAGAGACCCAGTACTTC. It is translated as CASSTPISATETQYF.

A few counts support this clone. This sequence joins TRBV7-2 and TRBJ2-1; 11 bases are shared with TRBD2. The CDR3 sequence is 16 residues long. V shed 6 bases, J shed 7 bases, and the junction held 11 bases outside the gene matches. Germline V gives CDR1 SGHTA, CDR2 FQGNSA. CDR3: CASRVTLAGGRNEQFF. DNA of the CDR3: TGTGCCAGCAGGGTAACGCTAGCGGGAGGAAGGAATGAGCAGTTCTTC.

This clone was recorded a few times. This sequence joins TRBV19 and TRBJ2-1; D is uncertain. The CDR3 consists of 11 residues. Germline assignment: CDR1 LNHDA and CDR2 SQIVND (reference sequence). V shed 5 bases and J shed 6 bases, with 5 bases lying between them. The CDR3 here is CASSHFNEQFF. CDR3 bases: TGTGCCAGTAGTCATTTCAATGAGCAGTTCTTC.

This clone was recorded a few times. The chain combines TRBV7-8 with TRBJ1-6; 9 bases are a match to TRBD1. CDR1 SGHVS and CDR2 FQNEAQ come from the germline V gene. Trimming removed 10 bases from V and 6 bases from J; junction bases left unmatched: 13. The CDR3 runs 16 residues. Here the CDR3 reads CATFPGQGYSNSPLHF. The CDR3 DNA follows: TGTGCCACATTTCCGGGACAGGGTTACAGTAATTCACCCCTCCACTTT.

This clone was counted only a few times. The chain uses TRBV2 and TRBJ1-2; a weak D match, TRBD1 (5 bases). Germline-derived CDR1 and CDR2 are SNHLY and FYNNEI. CDR3 length: 13 amino acids. The V gene lost 4 bases and the J gene lost 4 bases, with 10 bases spanning the gap. The CDR3 region has the DNA TGTGCCAGCAGTGGGGACCTAGGCTATGGCTACACCTTC. Amino acids: CASSGDLGYGYTF. The variable domain in full, with the rest retrieved from reference TRBV2 and TRBJ1-2, is EPEVTQTPSHQVTQMGQEVILRCVPISNHLYFYWYRQILGQKVEFLVSFYNNEISEKSEIFDDQFSVERPDGSNFTLKIRSTKLEDSAMYFCASSGDLGYGYTFGSGTRLTVV.

This clone was detected only a few times. The chain recombines TRBV4-2 with TRBJ2-3; 7 nucleotides match TRBD2. J was trimmed by 1 base and V by 4 bases; bases with no gene match: 2. The CDR3 runs to 14 residues. Germline V gene data show CDR1 as LGHNA and CDR2 as YNFKEQ. The CDR3 region is CASSRGGRTDTQYF. DNA of the CDR3: TGTGCCAGCAGCCGCGGGGGACGCACAGATACGCAGTATTTT.

This rearrangement joins TRBV9 to TRBJ2-3; 10 nucleotides match TRBD2. Germline trimming cut 4 bases from V and 0 bases from J; bases unmatched to any gene: 5. Per the germline V gene, CDR1 is SGDLS and CDR2 is YYNGEE. This CDR3 is 16 amino acids long. CDR3 coding DNA: TGTGCCAGCAGCTCCGGACTAGCGGCAAGCACAGATACGCAGTATTTT. It specifies CASSSGLAASTDTQYF.

The chain is built from TRBV10-3 and TRBJ2-4; possible D gene TRBD1, 6 bases. CDR3 size: 17 residues. In germline, CDR1 is ENHRY, CDR2 SYGVKD. V was clipped by 4 bases and J by 2 bases, with 18 bases between them. The DNA for the CDR3 is TGTGCCATCAGTGCCATGCACAGGGACGGCCCCAAAAACATTCAGTACTTC. Encoded protein: CAISAMHRDGPKNIQYF.

This clone was seen more than once but under ten times. V is TRBV30 and J is TRBJ1-4; D unresolved. The V end lost 3 bases, the J end lost 8 bases, and 16 bases lay between the germline ends. Germline V gene data show CDR1 as GTSNPN and CDR2 as SVGIG (reference sequence). This CDR3 spans 14 amino acids. In DNA form, the CDR3 reads TGTGCCTGGAGCGGTACCGGTTTCGACGAAAAACTGTTTTTT. It codes for CAWSGTGFDEKLFF.

This clone has only a few counts. The chain carries TRBV27 and TRBJ2-5; D is perhaps TRBD1 (6 bases). V was trimmed by 3 bases and J by 1 base, leaving 18 bases between them. CDR3 length: 17 amino acids. The germline V gene encodes CDR1 MNHEY and CDR2 SMNVEV (reference sequence). CDR3 nucleotides: TGTGCCAGCAGTTTTTACAGTTCCGACAGGACCCAAGAGACCCAGTACTTC. This gives the protein CASSFYSSDRTQETQYF.

This clone was seen more than once but under ten times. The chain is built from TRBV27 and TRBJ2-7; 8 bases align to TRBD1. The CDR3 length is 14 residues. Germline trimming cut 6 bases from V and 1 base from J; bases unmatched to any gene: 5. The germline V gene has CDR1 MNHEY and CDR2 SMNVEV (reference sequence). Here the CDR3 DNA reads TGTGCCAGCAGCTGCCGGGACAGGTCCTACGAGCAGTACGTC. Amino acid sequence: CASSCRDRSYEQYV.

To note about this clone: Other DNA variants within this sample encode the same CDR3. The chain has TRBV7-9 and TRBJ1-2, with 9 bases that match TRBD1. Germline lookup yields CDR1 SEHNR and CDR2 FQNEAQ (reference sequence). After removal of 3 bases from V and 6 bases from J, the junction contained 2 bases not matched to a gene. There are 13 residues in the CDR3. The DNA for the CDR3 is TGTGCCAGCAGCTTTGGACAGGGGCATGGCTACACCTTC. Translation gives CASSFGQGHGYTF.